Described below is a single TCR beta chain sequence and its context. This entry comes from a study of blood T cell repertoires in COVID-19. Study information: Whether acute or convalescent, the COVID-19 samples came from the United States, Italy and Spain.

CDR1 and CDR2 from the germline V gene are SGHRS and YFSETQ. Trimming took 4 bases from V and 5 from J; bases not matched to a gene: 8. The CDR3 loop spans 15 amino acids. Authors' methods: Estimated nucleated cell counts came from reference gene primer amplification. Data came from immunoSEQ multiplex PCR; TCRdb stores just in-frame clones and leaves some out. V and J calls and clone size are those listed in that table; D and trimming were worked out from the DNA. Seen here are roughly 110,000 clones, approximately 80% observed once, and the top ten hold 13% to 15%. Material for sequencing was peripheral blood. This clonotype was sampled from a woman aged 60-75 years with acute or convalescent COVID-19. The genes are TRBV5-1 and TRBJ2-5; 10 bases match TRBD2. CDR3 nucleotide sequence: TGCGCCAGCAGCGAGCTAGCGGGGGCGACGGAGACCCAGTACTTC. Translation gives CASSELAGATETQYF.